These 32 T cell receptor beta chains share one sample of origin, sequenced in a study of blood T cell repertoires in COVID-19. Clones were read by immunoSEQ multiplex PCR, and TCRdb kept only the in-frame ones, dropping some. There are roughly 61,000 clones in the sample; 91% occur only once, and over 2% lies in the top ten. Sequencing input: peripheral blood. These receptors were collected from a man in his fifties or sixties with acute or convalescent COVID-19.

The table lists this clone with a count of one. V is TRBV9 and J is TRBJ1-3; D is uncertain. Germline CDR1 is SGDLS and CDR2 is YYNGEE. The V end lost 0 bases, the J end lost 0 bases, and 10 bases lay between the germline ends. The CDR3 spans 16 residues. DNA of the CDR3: TGTGCCAGCAGCGTAGCTACAGCTCGCTCTGGAAACACCATATATTTT. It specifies CASSVATARSGNTIYF.

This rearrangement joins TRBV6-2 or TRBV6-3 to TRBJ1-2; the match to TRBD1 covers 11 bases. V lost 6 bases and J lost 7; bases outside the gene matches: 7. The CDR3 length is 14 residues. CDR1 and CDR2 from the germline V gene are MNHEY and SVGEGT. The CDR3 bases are TGTGCCAGCAGCTCGGACAGGGGGCTAGGTGGCTACACCTTC. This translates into CASSSDRGLGGYTF.

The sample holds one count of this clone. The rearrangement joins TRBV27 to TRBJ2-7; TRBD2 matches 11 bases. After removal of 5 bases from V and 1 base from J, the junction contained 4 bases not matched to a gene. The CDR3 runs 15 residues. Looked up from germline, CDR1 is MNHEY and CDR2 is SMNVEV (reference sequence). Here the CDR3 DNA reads TGTGCCAGCAGTGCGGGGACTAGCGGTTCCTACGAGCAGTACTTC. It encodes CASSAGTSGSYEQYF.

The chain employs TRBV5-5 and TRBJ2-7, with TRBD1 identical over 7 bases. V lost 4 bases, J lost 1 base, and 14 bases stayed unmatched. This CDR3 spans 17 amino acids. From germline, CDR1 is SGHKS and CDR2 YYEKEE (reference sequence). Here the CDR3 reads CASSGFPRGLVSYEQYF. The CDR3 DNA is TGTGCCAGCAGCGGGTTTCCAAGGGGGCTAGTTTCCTACGAGCAGTACTTC.

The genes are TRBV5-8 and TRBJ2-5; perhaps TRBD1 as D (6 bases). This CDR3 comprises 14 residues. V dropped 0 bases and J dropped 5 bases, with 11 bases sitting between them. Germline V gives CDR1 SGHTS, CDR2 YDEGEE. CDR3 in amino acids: CASSLDLRGETQYF. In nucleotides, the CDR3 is TGTGCCAGCAGCTTGGATCTTAGGGGGGAGACCCAGTACTTC.

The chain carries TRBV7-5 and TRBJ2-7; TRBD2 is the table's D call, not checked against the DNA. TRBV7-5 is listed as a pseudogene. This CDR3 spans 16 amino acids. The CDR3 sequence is CARSLEVSRFSYEQYF. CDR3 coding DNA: TGTGCCAGAAGCTTAGAGGTGTCGCGGTTTTCCTACGAGCAGTACTTC.

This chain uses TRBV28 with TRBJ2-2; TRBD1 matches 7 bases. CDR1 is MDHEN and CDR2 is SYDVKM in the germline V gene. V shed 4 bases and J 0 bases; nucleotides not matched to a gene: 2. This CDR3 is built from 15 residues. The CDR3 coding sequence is TGTGCCAGCAGTTACAGGGGCGCGAACACCGGGGAGCTGTTTTTT. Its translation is CASSYRGANTGELFF.

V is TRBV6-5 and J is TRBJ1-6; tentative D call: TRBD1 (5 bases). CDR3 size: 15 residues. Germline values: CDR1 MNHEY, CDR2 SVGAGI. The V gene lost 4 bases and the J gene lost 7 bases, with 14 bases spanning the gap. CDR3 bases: TGTGCCAGCAGTTCCCGGGAGCGGGGCAATTCACCCCTCCACTTT. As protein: CASSSRERGNSPLHF.

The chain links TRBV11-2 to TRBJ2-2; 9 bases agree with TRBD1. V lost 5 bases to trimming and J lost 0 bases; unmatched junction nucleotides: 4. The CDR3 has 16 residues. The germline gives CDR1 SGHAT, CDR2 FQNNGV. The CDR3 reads CASSTRTGANTGELFF. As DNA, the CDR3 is TGTGCCAGCAGCACCCGGACAGGGGCGAACACCGGGGAGCTGTTTTTT. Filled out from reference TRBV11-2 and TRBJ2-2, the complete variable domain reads EAGVAQSPRYKIIEKRQSVAFWCNPISGHATLYWYQQILGQGPKLLIQFQNNGVVDDSQLPKDRFSAERLKGVDSTLKIQPAKLEDSAVYLCASSTRTGANTGELFFGEGSRLTVL.

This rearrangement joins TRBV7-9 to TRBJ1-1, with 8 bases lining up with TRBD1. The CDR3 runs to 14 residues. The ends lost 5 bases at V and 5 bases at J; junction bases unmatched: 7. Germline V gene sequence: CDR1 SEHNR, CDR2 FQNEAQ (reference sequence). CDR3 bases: TGTGCCAGCAGCCCGCGGACAGGGTGGACTGAAGCTTTCTTT. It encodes CASSPRTGWTEAFF.

Here the CDR3 reads CASSTLSPGLNLCTF. The CDR3 DNA is TGTGCCAGCAGCACCCTCAGCCCAGGGCTGAATCTTTGCACCTTC. V is TRBV11-2 and J is TRBJ1-2, with TRBD1 as a possible D gene (5 bases). Germline lookup yields CDR1 SGHAT and CDR2 FQNNGV. Trimming took off 5 bases at V and 13 bases at J, with 26 bases between the two ends. The CDR3 has 15 amino acids. Together with reference TRBV11-2 and TRBJ1-2, the CDR3 gives the full variable domain: EAGVAQSPRYKIIEKRQSVAFWCNPISGHATLYWYQQILGQGPKLLIQFQNNGVVDDSQLPKDRFSAERLKGVDSTLKIQPAKLEDSAVYLCASSTLSPGLNLCTFGSGTRLTVV.

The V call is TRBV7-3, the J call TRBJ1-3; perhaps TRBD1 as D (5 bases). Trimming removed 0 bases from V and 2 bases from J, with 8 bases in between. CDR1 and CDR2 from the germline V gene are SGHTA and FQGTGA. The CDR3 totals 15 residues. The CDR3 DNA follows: TGTGCCAGCAGCTTAACAGGGGCCCCTGGAAACACCATATATTTT. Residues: CASSLTGAPGNTIYF.

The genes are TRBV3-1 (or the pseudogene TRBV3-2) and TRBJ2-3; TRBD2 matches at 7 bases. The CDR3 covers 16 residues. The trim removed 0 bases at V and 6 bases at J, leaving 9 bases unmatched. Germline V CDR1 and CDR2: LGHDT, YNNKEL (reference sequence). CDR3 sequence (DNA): TGTGCCAGCAGCCAAGATAGAGGGAGGGGTCGGGATACGCAGTATTTT. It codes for CASSQDRGRGRDTQYF.

CDR3 in amino acids: CASGLSGDQPQHF. The CDR3 bases are TGTGCTAGTGGTTTGTCAGGGGACCAGCCCCAGCATTTT. The chain uses TRBV12-5 and TRBJ1-5; tentatively, D is TRBD1 (6 bases). Germline V gene sequence: CDR1 LGHNT, CDR2 FRNRAP. The CDR3 sequence is 13 residues long. Between the trimmed V and J ends, which lost 2 bases and 7 bases, there was a span of 9 bases.

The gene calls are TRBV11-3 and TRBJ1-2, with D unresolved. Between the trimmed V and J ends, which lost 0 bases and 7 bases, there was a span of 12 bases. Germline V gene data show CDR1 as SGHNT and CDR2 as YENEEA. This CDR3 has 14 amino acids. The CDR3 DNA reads TGTGCCAGCAGCTTAGACCGACGGGGTAGTGGCTACACCTTC. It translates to CASSLDRRGSGYTF.

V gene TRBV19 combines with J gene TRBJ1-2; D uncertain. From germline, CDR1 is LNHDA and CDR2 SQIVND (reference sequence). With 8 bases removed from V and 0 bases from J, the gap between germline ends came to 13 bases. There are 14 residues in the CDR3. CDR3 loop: CASLPRPANYGYTF. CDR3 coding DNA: TGTGCCAGTCTTCCCAGGCCCGCTAACTATGGCTACACCTTC.

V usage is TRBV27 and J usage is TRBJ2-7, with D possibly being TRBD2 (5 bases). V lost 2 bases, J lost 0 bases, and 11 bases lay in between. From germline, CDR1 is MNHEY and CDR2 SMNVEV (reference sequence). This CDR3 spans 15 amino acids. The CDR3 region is CASSLGAELSYEQYF. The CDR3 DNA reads TGTGCCAGCAGTTTAGGAGCGGAGCTCTCCTACGAGCAGTACTTC.

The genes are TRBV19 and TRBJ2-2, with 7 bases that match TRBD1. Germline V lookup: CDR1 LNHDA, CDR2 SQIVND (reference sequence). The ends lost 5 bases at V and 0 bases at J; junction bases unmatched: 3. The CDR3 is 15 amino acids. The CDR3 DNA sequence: TGTGCCAGTAGTCTAGGGGGCGCGAACACCGGGGAGCTGTTTTTT. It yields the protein CASSLGGANTGELFF.

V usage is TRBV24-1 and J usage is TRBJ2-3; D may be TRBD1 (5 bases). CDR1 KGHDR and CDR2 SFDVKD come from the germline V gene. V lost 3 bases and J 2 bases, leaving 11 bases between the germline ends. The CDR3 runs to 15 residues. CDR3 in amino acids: CATSDPTEATDTQYF. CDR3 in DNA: TGTGCCACCAGTGATCCGACAGAGGCCACAGATACGCAGTATTTT.

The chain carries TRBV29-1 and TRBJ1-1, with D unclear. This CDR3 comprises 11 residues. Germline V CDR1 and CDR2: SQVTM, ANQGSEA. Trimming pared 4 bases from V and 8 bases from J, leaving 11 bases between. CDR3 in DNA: TGCAGCGTTGTTGTAACAGTCGAAGCTTTCTTT. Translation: CSVVVTVEAFF.

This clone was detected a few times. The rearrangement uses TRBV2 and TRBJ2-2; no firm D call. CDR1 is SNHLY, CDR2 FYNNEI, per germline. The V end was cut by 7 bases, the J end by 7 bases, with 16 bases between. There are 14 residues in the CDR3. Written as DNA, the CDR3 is TGTGCCAGCAAGTTCGGTCTCCTTAGCGGGGAGCTGTTTTTT. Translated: CASKFGLLSGELFF. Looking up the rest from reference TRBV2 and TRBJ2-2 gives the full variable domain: EPEVTQTPSHQVTQMGQEVILRCVPISNHLYFYWYRQILGQKVEFLVSFYNNEISEKSEIFDDQFSVERPDGSNFTLKIRSTKLEDSAMYFCASKFGLLSGELFFGEGSRLTVL.

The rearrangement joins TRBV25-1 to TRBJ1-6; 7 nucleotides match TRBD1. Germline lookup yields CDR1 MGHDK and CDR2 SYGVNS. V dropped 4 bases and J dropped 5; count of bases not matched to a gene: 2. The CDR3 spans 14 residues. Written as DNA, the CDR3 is TGTGCCAGCAGTGCAGGACAGGATAATTCACCCCTCCACTTT. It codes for CASSAGQDNSPLHF.

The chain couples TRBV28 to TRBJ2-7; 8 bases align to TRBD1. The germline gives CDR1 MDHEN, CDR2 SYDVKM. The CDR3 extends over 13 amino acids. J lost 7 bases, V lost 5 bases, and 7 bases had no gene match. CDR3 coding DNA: TGTGCCAGCAGTCGGCAGGGGGCGCGGGAGCAGTACTTC. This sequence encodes CASSRQGAREQYF.

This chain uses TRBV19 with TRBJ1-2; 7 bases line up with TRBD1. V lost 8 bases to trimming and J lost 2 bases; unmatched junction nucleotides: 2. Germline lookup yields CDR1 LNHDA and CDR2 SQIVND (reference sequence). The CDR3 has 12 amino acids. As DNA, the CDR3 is TGTGCCAGTTCGGGACAGAACTATGGCTACACCTTC. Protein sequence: CASSGQNYGYTF.

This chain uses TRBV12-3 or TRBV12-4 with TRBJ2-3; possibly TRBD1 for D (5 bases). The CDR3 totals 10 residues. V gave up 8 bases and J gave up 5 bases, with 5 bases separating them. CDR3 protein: CASQGDTQYF. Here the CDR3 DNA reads TGTGCCAGCCAGGGAGATACGCAGTATTTT.

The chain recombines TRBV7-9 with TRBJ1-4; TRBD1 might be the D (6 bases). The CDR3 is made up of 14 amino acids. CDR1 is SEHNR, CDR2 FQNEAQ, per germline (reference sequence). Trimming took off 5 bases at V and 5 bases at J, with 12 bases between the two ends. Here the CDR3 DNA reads TGTGCCAGCAGCGTCACAGGGACAAATGAAAAACTGTTTTTT. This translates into CASSVTGTNEKLFF.

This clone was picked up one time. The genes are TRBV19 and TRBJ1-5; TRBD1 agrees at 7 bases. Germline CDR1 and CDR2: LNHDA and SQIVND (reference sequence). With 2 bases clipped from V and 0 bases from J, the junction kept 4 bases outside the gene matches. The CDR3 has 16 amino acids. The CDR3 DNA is TGTGCCAGTAGTATACAACAGGGGATTAGCAATCAGCCCCAGCATTTT. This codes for CASSIQQGISNQPQHF.

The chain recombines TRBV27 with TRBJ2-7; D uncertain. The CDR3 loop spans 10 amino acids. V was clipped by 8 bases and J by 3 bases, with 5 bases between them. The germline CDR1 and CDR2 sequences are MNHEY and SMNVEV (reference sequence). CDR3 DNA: TGTGCCAGCTGTCTCTACGAGCAGTACTTC. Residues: CASCLYEQYF.

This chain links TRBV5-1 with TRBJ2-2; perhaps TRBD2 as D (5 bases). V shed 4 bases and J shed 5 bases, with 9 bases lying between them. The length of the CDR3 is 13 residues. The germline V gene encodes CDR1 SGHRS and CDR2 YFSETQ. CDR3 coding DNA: TGCGCCAGCAGCGAACAGCGGACCGGGGAGCTGTTTTTT. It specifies CASSEQRTGELFF.

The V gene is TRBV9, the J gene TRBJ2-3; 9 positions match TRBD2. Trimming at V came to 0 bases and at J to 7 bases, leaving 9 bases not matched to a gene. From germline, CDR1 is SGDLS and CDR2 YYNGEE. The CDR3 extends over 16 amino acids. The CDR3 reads CASSVVSSGMGNTQYF. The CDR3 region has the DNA TGTGCCAGCAGCGTAGTGTCTAGCGGGATGGGAAATACGCAGTATTTT. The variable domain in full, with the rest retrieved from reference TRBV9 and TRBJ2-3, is DSGVTQTPKHLITATGQRVTLRCSPRSGDLSVYWYQQSLDQGLQFLIQYYNGEERAKGNILERFSAQQFPDLHSELNLSSLELGDSALYFCASSVVSSGMGNTQYFGPGTRLTVL.

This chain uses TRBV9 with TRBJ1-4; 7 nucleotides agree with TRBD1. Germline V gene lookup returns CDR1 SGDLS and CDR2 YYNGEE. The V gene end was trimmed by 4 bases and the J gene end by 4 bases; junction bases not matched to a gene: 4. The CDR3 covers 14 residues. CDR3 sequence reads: CASSTRQGNEKLFF. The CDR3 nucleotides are TGTGCCAGCAGCACCCGACAGGGTAATGAAAAACTGTTTTTT.

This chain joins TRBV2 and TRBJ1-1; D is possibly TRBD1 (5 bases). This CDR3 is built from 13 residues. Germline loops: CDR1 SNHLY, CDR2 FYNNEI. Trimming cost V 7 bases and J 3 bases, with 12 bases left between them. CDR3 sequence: CASIKTRDTEAFF. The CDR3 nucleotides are TGTGCCAGCATCAAGACCAGGGACACTGAAGCTTTCTTT.